The text below deals with one T cell receptor (beta chain). As yet, its antigen is unknown. This sample is part of a study of cytomegalovirus exposure and HLA in healthy donors. V lost 5 bases to trimming and J lost 4 bases, with 16 bases between them. Looked up from germline, CDR1 is SQVTM and CDR2 is ANQGSEA. The CDR3 spans 14 residues. Regarding the study as a whole: Investigators reported 150 to 200 TCR beta chains as tied to cytomegalovirus. Subsequent analysis revealed that first-cohort TCR clusters tended to co-occur in the approximately 120 validation repertoires. Reportedly, diagnosis of cytomegalovirus status by the classifier showed high specificity and sensitivity.

Clones were sequenced by immunoSEQ multiplex PCR, and TCRdb holds only the in-frame ones, with some missing. The profile shows about 140,000 clones, around four fifths of them singletons. This clonotype originated in a man aged 30 to 45 in good health and CMV-seropositive. Input material: PBMCs. The chain employs TRBV29-1 and TRBJ2-3; a possible D gene is TRBD2 (6 bases). The CDR3 nucleotides are TGCAGCGTTCACGCCCCGGGCGGGGCAGATACGCAGTATTTT. Its protein is CSVHAPGGADTQYF.